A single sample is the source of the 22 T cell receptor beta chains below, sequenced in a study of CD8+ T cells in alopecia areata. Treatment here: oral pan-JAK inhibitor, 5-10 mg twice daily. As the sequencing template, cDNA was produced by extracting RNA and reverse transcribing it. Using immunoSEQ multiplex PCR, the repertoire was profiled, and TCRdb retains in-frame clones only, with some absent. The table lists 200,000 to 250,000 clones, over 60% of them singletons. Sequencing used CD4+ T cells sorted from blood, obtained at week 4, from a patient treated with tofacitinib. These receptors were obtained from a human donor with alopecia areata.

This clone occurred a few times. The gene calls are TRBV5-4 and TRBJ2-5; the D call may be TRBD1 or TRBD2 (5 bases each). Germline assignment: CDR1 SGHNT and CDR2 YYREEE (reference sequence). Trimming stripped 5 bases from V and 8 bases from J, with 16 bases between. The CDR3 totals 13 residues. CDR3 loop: CASRNWGTGTQYF. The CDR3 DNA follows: TGTGCCAGCAGGAACTGGGGGACGGGAACCCAGTACTTC.

The CDR3 nucleotides read TGCGCCAGCAGCCAAGCCAGGGCAGGAATCGGCAATCAGCCCCAGCATTTT. Translating gives CASSQARAGIGNQPQHF. This sequence joins TRBV4-1 and TRBJ1-5; perhaps TRBD1 as D (5 bases). Trimming took off 1 base at V and 2 bases at J, with 15 bases between the two ends. CDR1 MGHRA and CDR2 YSYEKL come from the germline V gene. The CDR3 has 17 residues.

In nucleotides, the CDR3 is TGCGCCAGCAGCCTATCAATCGGGACTAGCGGGGGGGCCTACGAGCAGTACTTC. This codes for CASSLSIGTSGGAYEQYF. The chain links TRBV4-1 to TRBJ2-7; 16 bases match TRBD2. Germline CDR1 and CDR2: MGHRA and YSYEKL. The CDR3 runs to 18 residues. J lost 2 bases, V lost 4 bases, and 8 bases had no gene match.

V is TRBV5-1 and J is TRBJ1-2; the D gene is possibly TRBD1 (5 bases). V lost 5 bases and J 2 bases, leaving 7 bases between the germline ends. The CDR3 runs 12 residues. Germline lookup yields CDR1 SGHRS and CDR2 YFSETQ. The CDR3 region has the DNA TGCGCCAGCAGTGGGGCGAACTATGGCTACACCTTC. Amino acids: CASSGANYGYTF.

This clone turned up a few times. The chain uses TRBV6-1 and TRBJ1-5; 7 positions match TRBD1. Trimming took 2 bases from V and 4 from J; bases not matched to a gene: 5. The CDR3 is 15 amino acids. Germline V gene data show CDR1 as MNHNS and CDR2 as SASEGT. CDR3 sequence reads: CASSELTGENQPQHF. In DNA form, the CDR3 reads TGTGCCAGCAGTGAACTTACAGGGGAAAATCAGCCCCAGCATTTT.

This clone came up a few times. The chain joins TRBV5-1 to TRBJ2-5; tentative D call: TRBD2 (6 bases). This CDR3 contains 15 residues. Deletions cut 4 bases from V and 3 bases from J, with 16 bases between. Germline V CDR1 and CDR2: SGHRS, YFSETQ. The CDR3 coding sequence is TGCGCCAGCAGCCTCGTCGCGGGGTCTAAAGAGACCCAGTACTTC. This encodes CASSLVAGSKETQYF.

The CDR3 DNA reads as TGCGCCAGCAGCTTGGCGACAGGGGTGGAAGAGACCCAGTACTTC. Residues: CASSLATGVEETQYF. The genes are TRBV5-1 and TRBJ2-5, with 8 bases lining up with TRBD1. Germline V gives CDR1 SGHRS, CDR2 YFSETQ. The V gene end was trimmed by 0 bases and the J gene end by 3 bases; junction bases not matched to a gene: 4. The CDR3 has 15 residues.

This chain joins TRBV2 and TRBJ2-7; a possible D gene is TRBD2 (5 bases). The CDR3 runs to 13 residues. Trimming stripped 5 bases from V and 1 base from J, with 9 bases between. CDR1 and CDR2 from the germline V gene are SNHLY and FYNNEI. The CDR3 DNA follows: TGTGCCAGCAGTCCACTAGAATCCTACGAGCAGTACTTC. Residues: CASSPLESYEQYF.

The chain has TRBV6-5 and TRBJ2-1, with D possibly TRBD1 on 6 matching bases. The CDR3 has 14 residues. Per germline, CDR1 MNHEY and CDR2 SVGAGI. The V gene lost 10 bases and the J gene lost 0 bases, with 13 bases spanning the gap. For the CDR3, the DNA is TGTGCCACGGACAGTTCCTTCTCCTACAATGAGCAGTTCTTC. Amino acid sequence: CATDSSFSYNEQFF.

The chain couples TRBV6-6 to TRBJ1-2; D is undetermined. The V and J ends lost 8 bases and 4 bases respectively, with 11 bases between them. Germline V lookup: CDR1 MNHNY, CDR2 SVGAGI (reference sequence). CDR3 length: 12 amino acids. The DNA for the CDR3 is TGTGCCAGCGCGGTAGTCCGCTATGGCTACACCTTC. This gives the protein CASAVVRYGYTF.

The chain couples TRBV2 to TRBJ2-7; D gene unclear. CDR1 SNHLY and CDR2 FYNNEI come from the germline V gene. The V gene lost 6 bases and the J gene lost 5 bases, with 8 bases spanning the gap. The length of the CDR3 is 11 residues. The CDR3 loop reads CASSPNHEQYF. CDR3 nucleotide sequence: TGTGCCAGCAGCCCCAACCACGAGCAGTACTTC. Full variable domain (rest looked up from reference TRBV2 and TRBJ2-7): EPEVTQTPSHQVTQMGQEVILRCVPISNHLYFYWYRQILGQKVEFLVSFYNNEISEKSEIFDDQFSVERPDGSNFTLKIRSTKLEDSAMYFCASSPNHEQYFGPGTRLTVT.

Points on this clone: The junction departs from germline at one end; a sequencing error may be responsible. The DNA of the CDR3 is TGTGCCAGCTGTTTCGTGGGCACAGATACGCAGTATTTT. Its translation: CASCFVGTDTQYF. V usage is TRBV27 and J usage is TRBJ2-3; D not certain. CDR1 is MNHEY, CDR2 SMNVEV, per germline (reference sequence). The CDR3 covers 13 residues.

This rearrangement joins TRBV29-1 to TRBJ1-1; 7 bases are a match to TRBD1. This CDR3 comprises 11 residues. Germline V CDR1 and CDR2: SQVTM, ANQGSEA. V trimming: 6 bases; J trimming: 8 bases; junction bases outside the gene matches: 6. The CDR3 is CSVGLGQEAFF. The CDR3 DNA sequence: TGCAGCGTGGGGTTGGGACAGGAAGCTTTCTTT.

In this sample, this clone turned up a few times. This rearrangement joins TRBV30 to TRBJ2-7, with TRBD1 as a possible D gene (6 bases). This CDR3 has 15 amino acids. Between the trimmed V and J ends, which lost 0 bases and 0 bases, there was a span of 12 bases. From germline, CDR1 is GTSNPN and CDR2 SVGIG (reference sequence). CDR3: CAWSVKGTSSYEQYF. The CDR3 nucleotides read TGTGCCTGGAGTGTAAAAGGGACAAGCTCCTACGAGCAGTACTTC.

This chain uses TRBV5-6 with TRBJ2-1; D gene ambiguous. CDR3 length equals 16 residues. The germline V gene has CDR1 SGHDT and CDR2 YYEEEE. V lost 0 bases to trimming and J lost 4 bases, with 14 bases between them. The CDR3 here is CASSLDVAPYYNEQFF. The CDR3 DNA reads TGTGCCAGCAGCTTGGATGTCGCGCCCTATTACAATGAGCAGTTCTTC.

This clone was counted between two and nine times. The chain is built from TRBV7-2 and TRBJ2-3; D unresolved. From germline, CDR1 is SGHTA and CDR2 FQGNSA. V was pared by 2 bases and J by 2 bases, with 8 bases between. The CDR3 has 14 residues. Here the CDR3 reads CASSLISDTDTQYF. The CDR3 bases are TGTGCCAGCAGCTTAATCTCAGACACAGATACGCAGTATTTT.

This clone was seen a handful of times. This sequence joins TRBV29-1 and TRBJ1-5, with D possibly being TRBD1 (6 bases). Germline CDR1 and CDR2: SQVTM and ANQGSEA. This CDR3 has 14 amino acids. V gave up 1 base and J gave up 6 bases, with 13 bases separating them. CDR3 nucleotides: TGCAGCGTTGAAGCCGGGACACCAGGTCAGCCCCAGCATTTT. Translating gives CSVEAGTPGQPQHF.

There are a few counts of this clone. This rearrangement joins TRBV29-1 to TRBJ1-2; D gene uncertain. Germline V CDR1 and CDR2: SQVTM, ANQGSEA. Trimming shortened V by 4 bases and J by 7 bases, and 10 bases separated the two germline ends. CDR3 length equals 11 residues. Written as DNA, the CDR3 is TGCAGCGTTGGTCAGGCCCTTGGCTACACCTTC. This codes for CSVGQALGYTF.

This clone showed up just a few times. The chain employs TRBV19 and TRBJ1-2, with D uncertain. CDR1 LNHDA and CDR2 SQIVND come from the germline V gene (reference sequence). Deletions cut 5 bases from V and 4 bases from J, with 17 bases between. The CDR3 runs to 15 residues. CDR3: CASSPQIQPGYGYTF. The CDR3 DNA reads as TGTGCCAGTAGTCCCCAGATCCAACCAGGCTATGGCTACACCTTC.

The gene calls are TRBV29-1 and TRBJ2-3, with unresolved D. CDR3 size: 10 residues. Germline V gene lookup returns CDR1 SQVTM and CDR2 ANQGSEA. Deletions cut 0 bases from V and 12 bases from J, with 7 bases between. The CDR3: CSVEESKQYF. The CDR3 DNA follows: TGCAGCGTTGAAGAGAGTAAACAGTATTTT.

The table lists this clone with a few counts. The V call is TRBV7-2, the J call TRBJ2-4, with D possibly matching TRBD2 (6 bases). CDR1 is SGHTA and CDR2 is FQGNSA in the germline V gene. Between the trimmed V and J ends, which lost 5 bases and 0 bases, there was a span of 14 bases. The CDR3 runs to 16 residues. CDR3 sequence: CASSRAGGIAKNIQYF. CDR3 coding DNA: TGTGCCAGCAGCCGCGCTGGGGGGATAGCCAAAAACATTCAGTACTTC.

The CDR3 region has the DNA TGCAGCGTTCGGACAGGGTCGAACACCGGGGAGCTGTTTTTT. It is translated as CSVRTGSNTGELFF. This sequence joins TRBV29-1 and TRBJ2-2; 8 nucleotides line up with TRBD1. Trimming cost V 5 bases and J 0 bases; bases outside gene matches: 2. The germline gives CDR1 SQVTM, CDR2 ANQGSEA. CDR3 length: 14 residues.